A selection of T cell receptor beta chains follows, all from one sample in a study of OX40 agonist ivuxolimab in advanced cancers. Method: immunoSEQ multiplex PCR; TCRdb's copy keeps in-frame clones and lacks some. The sample has 70,000 to 85,000 clones, about 87% seen once. The sequences come from CD4+ or CD8+ T cells sorted from blood, collected in a trial of the OX40 agonist ivuxolimab. The source is an adult with an advanced solid tumor such as melanoma, head and neck, liver or kidney cancer. The CDR3 runs from the conserved cysteine through the conserved F or W. A D gene is named only where the DNA matches it firmly. Not every row has a clone size; where given, it reads once, few, many or a size class.

TRBV6-6	.	once	TRBJ1-1	CASRKWGGTEAFF	TGTGCCAGCAGGAAGTGGGGGGGGACTGAAGCTTTCTTT
TRBV27	TRBD1	.	TRBJ2-2	CAQGETTNTGELFF	TGTGCCCAGGGGGAAACCACGAACACCGGGGAGCTGTTTTTT
TRBV5-5	.	.	TRBJ1-1	CASSSWGSNTEAFF	TGTGCCAGCAGCTCGTGGGGTTCGAACACTGAAGCTTTCTTT
TRBV6-6	TRBD1	.	TRBJ2-7	CASSPGTGLYEQYF	TGTGCCAGCAGCCCCGGGACAGGCCTCTACGAGCAGTACTTC
TRBV5-1	TRBD1	.	TRBJ1-1	CASSYDRVSEAFF	TGCGCCAGCAGCTATGACAGGGTTAGTGAAGCTTTCTTT
TRBV7-9	.	.	TRBJ2-5	CASRTGGKQETQYF	TGTGCCAGCAGGACAGGAGGAAAACAAGAGACCCAGTACTTC
TRBV18	.	.	TRBJ2-7	CASSEAYEQYF	TGTGCCAGCTCGGAGGCCTACGAGCAGTACTTC
TRBV7-2	.	.	TRBJ1-5	CASSLGEDQPQHF	TGTGCCAGCAGCTTAGGTGAAGATCAGCCCCAGCATTTT
TRBV5-4	.	few	TRBJ2-7	CASSQNRAYEQYF	TGTGCCAGCAGCCAGAACAGGGCCTACGAGCAGTACTTC
TRBV18	TRBD2	few	TRBJ2-7	CASSPPTSGGYEQYF	TGTGCCAGCTCACCACCGACTAGCGGGGGTTACGAGCAGTACTTC
TRBV7-8	.	.	TRBJ2-4	CASSDYNLAKNIQYF	TGTGCCAGCAGTGATTACAACCTAGCCAAAAACATTCAGTACTTC
TRBV19	TRBD1	.	TRBJ2-5	CASRSQGARTETQYF	TGTGCCAGTAGGAGCCAGGGGGCGCGTACGGAGACCCAGTACTTC
TRBV19	.	.	TRBJ2-1	CASTSIRNEQFF	TGTGCCAGTACCTCAATCCGGAATGAGCAGTTCTTC
TRBV7-8	TRBD2	.	TRBJ2-1	CASSGALAGGGNEQFF	TGTGCCAGCAGCGGGGCCCTAGCGGGAGGGGGCAATGAGCAGTTCTTC
TRBV6-5	.	once	TRBJ1-2	CASSYSRANYGYTF	TGTGCCAGCAGTTACTCGAGGGCTAACTATGGCTACACCTTC
TRBV19	.	.	TRBJ2-3	CASKTWTTDTQYF	TGTGCCAGTAAGACTTGGACCACAGATACGCAGTATTTT
TRBV5-1	TRBD2	.	TRBJ2-1	CASSMTSGSSDEQFF	TGCGCCAGCAGTATGACTAGCGGGTCTTCCGATGAGCAGTTCTTC
TRBV27	TRBD2	.	TRBJ2-3	CASSSGLAGGTDTQYF	TGTGCCAGCAGTTCTGGACTAGCGGGGGGCACAGATACGCAGTATTTT
TRBV7-3	.	.	TRBJ2-3	CASSGPGAGTDTQYF	TGTGCCAGCAGTGGCCCGGGGGCTGGCACAGATACGCAGTATTTT
TRBV5-1	TRBD2	.	TRBJ2-7	CASSTTLADYEQYF	TGCGCCAGCAGCACTACTCTAGCGGATTACGAGCAGTACTTC
TRBV5-4	.	.	TRBJ2-7	CASSWQQGDEQYF	TGTGCCAGCAGCTGGCAACAGGGAGACGAGCAGTACTTC
TRBV7-9	.	.	TRBJ2-1	CASSFQSSNDEQFF	TGTGCCAGCAGCTTCCAAAGCTCCAACGATGAGCAGTTCTTC
TRBV27	.	once	TRBJ2-3	CASSHESPSYGGPTDTQYF	TGTGCCAGCAGCCATGAGTCCCCCTCCTATGGCGGCCCCACAGATACGCAGTATTTT
TRBV5-4	.	.	TRBJ2-7	CASSSFTGDYEQYF	TGTGCCAGCAGCTCCTTCACGGGAGATTACGAGCAGTACTTC
TRBV6-1	TRBD1	.	TRBJ1-3	CASYRGGNSGNTIYF	TGTGCCAGCTACAGAGGGGGCAACTCTGGAAACACCATATATTTT
TRBV29-1	.	.	TRBJ1-1	CSVPLGGANTEAFF	TGCAGCGTTCCCCTAGGGGGGGCGAACACTGAAGCTTTCTTT
TRBV10-3	.	.	TRBJ1-5	CAISEGSVNQPQHF	TGTGCCATCAGTGAGGGGTCGGTGAATCAGCCCCAGCATTTT
TRBV5-6	TRBD2	once	TRBJ2-3	CASSPGTIPQYF	TGTGCCAGCAGCCCCGGGACTATCCCCCAGTATTTT
TRBV20-1	.	.	TRBJ2-5	CSAPRETQYF	TGCAGTGCGCCGAGGGAGACCCAGTACTTC
TRBV28	.	once	TRBJ1-2	CASSLQGIGYTF	TGTGCCAGCAGTCTCCAGGGAATTGGCTACACCTTC
TRBV5-1	TRBD1	.	TRBJ2-3	CASSPGQGAADTQYF	TGCGCCAGCAGCCCGGGACAGGGGGCGGCAGATACGCAGTATTTT
TRBV5-1	.	.	TRBJ2-1	CASSFRDGYNEQFF	TGCGCCAGCAGCTTCCGGGACGGTTACAATGAGCAGTTCTTC
TRBV28	TRBD1	.	TRBJ1-4	CASSLNRGLANEKLFF	TGTGCCAGCAGTTTAAACAGGGGGCTAGCTAATGAAAAACTGTTTTTT
TRBV11-3	.	.	TRBJ2-4	CASSLGSSGAKNIQYF	TGTGCCAGCAGCTTAGGTAGTAGCGGTGCCAAAAACATTCAGTACTTC
TRBV5-4	.	.	TRBJ2-3	CASSPANLRSGDTQYF	TGTGCCAGCAGCCCCGCCAACTTGCGGTCGGGAGATACGCAGTATTTT
TRBV30	.	.	TRBJ1-2	CAWKVERGGYGYTF	TGTGCCTGGAAGGTCGAGAGGGGAGGCTATGGCTACACCTTC
TRBV20-1	.	.	TRBJ2-5	CSVFSETQYF	TGCAGTGTATTCAGTGAGACCCAGTACTTC
TRBV7-2	.	.	TRBJ1-5	CASSTLINQPQHF	TGTGCCAGCAGCACCCTCATTAATCAGCCCCAGCATTTT
TRBV2	.	.	TRBJ1-6	CASNMQGIDNSPLHF	TGTGCCAGCAACATGCAGGGGATTGATAATTCACCCCTCCACTTT
TRBV19	.	.	TRBJ1-1	CASTPGTPPWTEAFF	TGTGCCAGTACCCCAGGGACCCCCCCGTGGACTGAAGCTTTCTTT
TRBV30	.	.	TRBJ1-3	CAQQTRSGNTIYF	TGTGCTCAACAAACCCGCTCTGGAAACACCATATATTTT
TRBV28	.	once	TRBJ1-1	CASSSPGRPEAFF	TGTGCCAGCAGTTCCCCCGGTAGGCCTGAAGCTTTCTTT
TRBV13	.	.	TRBJ2-7	CASSLGWGGPSYEQYF	TGTGCCAGCAGCTTAGGTTGGGGGGGCCCCTCCTACGAGCAGTACTTC
TRBV19	.	.	TRBJ2-3	CASTPGPRTDTQYF	TGTGCCAGCACCCCCGGGCCCCGCACAGATACGCAGTATTTT
TRBV4-2	TRBD2	.	TRBJ2-1	CASSRGGTSGLLEQFF	TGTGCCAGCAGCCGAGGGGGGACTAGCGGGCTGCTTGAGCAGTTCTTC
TRBV11-3	.	.	TRBJ2-7	CASSLGDYEQYF	TGTGCCAGCAGCTTAGGGGACTACGAGCAGTACTTC
TRBV28	.	.	TRBJ1-1	CASSLYRGGPNEAFF	TGTGCCAGCAGTTTATATCGGGGGGGGCCAAACGAAGCTTTCTTT
TRBV2	TRBD2	.	TRBJ2-5	CASSPRTSLQETQYF	TGTGCCAGCAGTCCCCGGACTAGTCTTCAAGAGACCCAGTACTTC
TRBV10-1	TRBD1	.	TRBJ1-5	CASSGGQPNQPQHF	TGCGCCAGCAGTGGGGGACAGCCTAATCAGCCCCAGCATTTT
TRBV19	.	.	TRBJ2-5	CASSMWGLEETQYF	TGTGCCAGTAGTATGTGGGGGTTAGAAGAGACCCAGTACTTC
TRBV19	.	.	TRBJ2-7	CASTGSSHEQYF	TGTGCCAGTACGGGCTCCAGTCACGAGCAGTACTTC
TRBV18	TRBD1	few	TRBJ1-4	CASSPRQGPNEKLFF	TGTGCCAGCTCACCAAGACAGGGGCCTAATGAAAAACTGTTTTTT
TRBV27	TRBD2	.	TRBJ2-2	CASSLLAGGGNTGELFF	TGTGCCAGCAGTTTACTAGCGGGAGGAGGGAACACCGGGGAGCTGTTTTTT
TRBV4-3	.	.	TRBJ2-5	CASSRDRGGETQYF	TGCGCCAGCAGCCGAGACAGGGGAGGGGAGACCCAGTACTTC
TRBV10-1	.	.	TRBJ1-4	CASSPSGETDDEKLFF	TGCGCCAGCAGCCCGTCGGGGGAGACTGATGATGAAAAACTGTTTTTT
TRBV19	TRBD1	.	TRBJ1-4	CASSMTGGEKLFF	TGTGCCAGTAGTATGACAGGGGGTGAAAAACTGTTTTTT
TRBV7-2	.	.	TRBJ1-2	CASSLELAYGYTF	TGTGCCAGCAGCTTAGAGCTGGCTTATGGCTACACCTTC
TRBV10-3	.	.	TRBJ2-1	CAISAGGASYNEQFF	TGTGCCATCAGTGCGGGGGGCGCGTCCTACAATGAGCAGTTCTTC
TRBV6-1	.	.	TRBJ2-7	CASSEPPRSYEQYF	TGTGCCAGCAGTGAACCCCCAAGATCCTACGAGCAGTACTTC